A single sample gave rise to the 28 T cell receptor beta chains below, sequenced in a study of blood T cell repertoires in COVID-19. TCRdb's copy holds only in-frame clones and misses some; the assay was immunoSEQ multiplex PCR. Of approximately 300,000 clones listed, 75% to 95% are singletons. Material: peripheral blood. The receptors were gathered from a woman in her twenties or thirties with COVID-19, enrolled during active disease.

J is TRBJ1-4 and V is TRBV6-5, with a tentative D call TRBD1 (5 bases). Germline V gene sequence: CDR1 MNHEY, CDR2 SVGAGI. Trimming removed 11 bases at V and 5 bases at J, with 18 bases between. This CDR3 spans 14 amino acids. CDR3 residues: CASSRGVQNEKLFF. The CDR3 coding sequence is TGTGCCTCCTCAAGGGGTGTACAGAATGAAAAACTGTTTTTT.

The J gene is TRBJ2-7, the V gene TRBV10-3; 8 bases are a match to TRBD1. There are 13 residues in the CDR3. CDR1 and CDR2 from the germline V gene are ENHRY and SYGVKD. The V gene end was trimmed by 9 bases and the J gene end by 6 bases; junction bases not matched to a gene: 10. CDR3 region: CAIRDRSDREQYF. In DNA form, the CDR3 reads TGTGCCATAAGGGACAGGTCAGATCGCGAGCAGTACTTC.

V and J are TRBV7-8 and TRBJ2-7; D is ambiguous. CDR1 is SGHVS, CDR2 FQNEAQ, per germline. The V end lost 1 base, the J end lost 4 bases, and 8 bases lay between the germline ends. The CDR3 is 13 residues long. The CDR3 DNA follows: TGTGCCAGCAGCTTAGTTGCGGCTTACGAGCAGTACTTC. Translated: CASSLVAAYEQYF.

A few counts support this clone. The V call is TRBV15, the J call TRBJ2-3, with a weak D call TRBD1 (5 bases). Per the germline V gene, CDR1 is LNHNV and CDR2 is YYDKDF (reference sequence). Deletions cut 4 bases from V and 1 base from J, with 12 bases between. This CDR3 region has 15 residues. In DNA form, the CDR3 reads TGTGCCACCAGCACCCCAGGGTCTGGCACAGATACGCAGTATTTT. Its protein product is CATSTPGSGTDTQYF. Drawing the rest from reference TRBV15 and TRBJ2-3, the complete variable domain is DAMVIQNPRYQVTQFGKPVTLSCSQTLNHNVMYWYQQKSSQAPKLLFHYYDKDFNNEADTPDNFQSRRPNTSFCFLDIRSPGLGDTAMYLCATSTPGSGTDTQYFGPGTRLTVL.

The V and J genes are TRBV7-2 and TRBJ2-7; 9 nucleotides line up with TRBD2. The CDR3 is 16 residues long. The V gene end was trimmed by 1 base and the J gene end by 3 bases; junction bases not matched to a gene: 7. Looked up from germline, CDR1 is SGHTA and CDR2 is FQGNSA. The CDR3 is CASSLVGASGNYEQYF. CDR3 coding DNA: TGTGCCAGCAGCTTAGTGGGGGCTAGCGGGAACTACGAGCAGTACTTC.

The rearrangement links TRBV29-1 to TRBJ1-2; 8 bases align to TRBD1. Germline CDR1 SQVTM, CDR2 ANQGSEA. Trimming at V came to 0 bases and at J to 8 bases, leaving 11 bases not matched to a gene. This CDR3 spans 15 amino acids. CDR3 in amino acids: CSVEDNGRGREGYTF. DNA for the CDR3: TGCAGCGTTGAAGACAATGGCAGGGGGCGTGAAGGCTACACCTTC.

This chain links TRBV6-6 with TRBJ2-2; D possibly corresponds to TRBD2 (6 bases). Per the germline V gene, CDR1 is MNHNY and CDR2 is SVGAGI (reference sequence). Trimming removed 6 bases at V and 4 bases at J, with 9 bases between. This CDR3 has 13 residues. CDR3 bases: TGTGCCAGCAGGGGGCGGGGCACCGGGGAGCTGTTTTTT. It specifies CASRGRGTGELFF.

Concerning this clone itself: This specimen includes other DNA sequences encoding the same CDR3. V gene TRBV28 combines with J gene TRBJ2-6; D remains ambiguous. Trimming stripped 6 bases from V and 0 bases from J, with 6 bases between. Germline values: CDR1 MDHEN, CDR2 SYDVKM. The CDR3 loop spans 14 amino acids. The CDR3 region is CASSVFSGANVLTF. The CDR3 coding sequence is TGTGCCAGCAGCGTTTTCTCTGGGGCCAACGTCCTGACTTTC. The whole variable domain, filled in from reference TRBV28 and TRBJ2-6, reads DVKVTQSSRYLVKRTGEKVFLECVQDMDHENMFWYRQDPGLGLRLIYFSYDVKMKEKGDIPEGYSVSREKKERFSLILESASTNQTSMYLCASSVFSGANVLTFGAGSRLTVL.

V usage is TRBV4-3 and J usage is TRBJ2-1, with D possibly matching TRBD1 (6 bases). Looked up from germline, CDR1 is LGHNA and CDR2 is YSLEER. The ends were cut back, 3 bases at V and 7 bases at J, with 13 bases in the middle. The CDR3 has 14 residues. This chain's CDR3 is CASSQGQTRNEQFF. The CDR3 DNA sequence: TGCGCCAGCAGCCAGGGACAAACGCGTAATGAGCAGTTCTTC.

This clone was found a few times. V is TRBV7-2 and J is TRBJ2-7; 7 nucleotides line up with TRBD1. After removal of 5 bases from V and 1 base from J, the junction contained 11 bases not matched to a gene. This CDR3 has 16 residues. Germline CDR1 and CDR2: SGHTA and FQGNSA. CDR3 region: CASSLLSGQSSYEQYF. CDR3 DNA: TGTGCCAGCAGCCTACTATCGGGACAGTCATCCTACGAGCAGTACTTC.

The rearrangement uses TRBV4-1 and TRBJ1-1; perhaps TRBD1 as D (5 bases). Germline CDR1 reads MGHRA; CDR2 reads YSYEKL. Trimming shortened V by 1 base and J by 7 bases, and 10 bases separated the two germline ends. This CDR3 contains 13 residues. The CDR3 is CASSQVRGNEAFF. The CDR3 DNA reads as TGCGCCAGCAGCCAAGTTCGGGGGAATGAAGCTTTCTTT.

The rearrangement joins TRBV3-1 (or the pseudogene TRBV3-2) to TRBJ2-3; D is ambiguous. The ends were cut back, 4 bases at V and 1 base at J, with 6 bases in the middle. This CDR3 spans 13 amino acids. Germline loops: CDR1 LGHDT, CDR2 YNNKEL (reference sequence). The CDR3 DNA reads TGTGCCAGCAGCCCTGCAGGCACAGATACGCAGTATTTT. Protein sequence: CASSPAGTDTQYF.

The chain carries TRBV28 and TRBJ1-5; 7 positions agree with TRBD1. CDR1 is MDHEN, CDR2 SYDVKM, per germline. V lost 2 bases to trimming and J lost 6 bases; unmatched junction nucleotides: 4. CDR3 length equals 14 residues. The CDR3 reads CASSLRQGGQPQHF. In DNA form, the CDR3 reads TGTGCCAGCAGTTTACGACAGGGAGGTCAGCCCCAGCATTTT. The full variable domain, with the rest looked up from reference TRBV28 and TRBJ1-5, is DVKVTQSSRYLVKRTGEKVFLECVQDMDHENMFWYRQDPGLGLRLIYFSYDVKMKEKGDIPEGYSVSREKKERFSLILESASTNQTSMYLCASSLRQGGQPQHFGDGTRLSIL.

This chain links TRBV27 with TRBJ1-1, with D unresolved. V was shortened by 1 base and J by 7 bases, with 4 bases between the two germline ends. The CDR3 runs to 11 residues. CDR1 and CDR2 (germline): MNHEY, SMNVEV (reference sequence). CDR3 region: CASSLLVEAFF. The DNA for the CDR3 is TGTGCCAGCAGTTTATTAGTTGAAGCTTTCTTT.

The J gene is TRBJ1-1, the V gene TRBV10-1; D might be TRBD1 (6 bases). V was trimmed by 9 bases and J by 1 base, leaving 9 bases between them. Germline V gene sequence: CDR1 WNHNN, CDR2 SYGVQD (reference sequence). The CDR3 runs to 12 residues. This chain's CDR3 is CARPTGNTEAFF. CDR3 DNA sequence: TGCGCCAGACCGACAGGGAACACTGAAGCTTTCTTT.

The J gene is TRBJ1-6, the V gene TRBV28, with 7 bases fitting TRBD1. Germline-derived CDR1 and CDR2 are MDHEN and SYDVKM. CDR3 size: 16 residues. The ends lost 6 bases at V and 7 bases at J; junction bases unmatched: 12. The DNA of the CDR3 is TGTGCCAGCAGCCAGGTCAGGGGGTTTTCGAATTCACCCCTCCACTTT. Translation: CASSQVRGFSNSPLHF.

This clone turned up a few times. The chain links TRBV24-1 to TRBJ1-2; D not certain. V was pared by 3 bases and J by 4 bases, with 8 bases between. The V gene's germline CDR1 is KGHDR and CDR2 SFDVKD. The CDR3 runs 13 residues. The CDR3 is CATSDRRLYGYTF. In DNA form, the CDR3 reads TGTGCCACCAGTGATCGCAGGCTCTATGGCTACACCTTC.

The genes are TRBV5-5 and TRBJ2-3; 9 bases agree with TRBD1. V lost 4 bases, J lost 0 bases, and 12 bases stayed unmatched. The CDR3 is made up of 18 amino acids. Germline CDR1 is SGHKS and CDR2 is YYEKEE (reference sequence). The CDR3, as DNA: TGTGCCAGCAGCCCTTACGATACAGGGGGCGCGAGCACAGATACGCAGTATTTT. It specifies CASSPYDTGGASTDTQYF.

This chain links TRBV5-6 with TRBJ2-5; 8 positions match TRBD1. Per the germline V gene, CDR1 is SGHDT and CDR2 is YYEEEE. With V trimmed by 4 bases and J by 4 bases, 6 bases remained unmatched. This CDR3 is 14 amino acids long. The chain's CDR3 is CASSTGQGGETQYF. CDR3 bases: TGTGCCAGCAGCACCGGACAGGGAGGAGAGACCCAGTACTTC.

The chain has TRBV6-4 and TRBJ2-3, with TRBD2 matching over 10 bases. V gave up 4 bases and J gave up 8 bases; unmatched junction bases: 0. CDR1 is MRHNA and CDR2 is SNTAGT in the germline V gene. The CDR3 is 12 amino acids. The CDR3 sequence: CASSGTSGTQYF. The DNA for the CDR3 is TGTGCCAGCAGTGGGACTAGCGGTACGCAGTATTTT.

CDR3 region: CASSIVGELFF. The CDR3 DNA sequence: TGTGCCAGTAGTATCGTCGGGGAGCTGTTTTTT. V is TRBV19 and J is TRBJ2-2, with D unresolved. From germline, CDR1 is LNHDA and CDR2 SQIVND (reference sequence). The CDR3 is 11 residues long. V shed 3 bases and J shed 7 bases, with 3 bases lying between them.

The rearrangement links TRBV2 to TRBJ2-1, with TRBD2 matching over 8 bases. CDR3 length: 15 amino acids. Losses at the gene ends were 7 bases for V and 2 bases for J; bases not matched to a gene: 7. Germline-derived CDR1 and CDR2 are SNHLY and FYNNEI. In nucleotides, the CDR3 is TGTGCCAGCAAAGAGCGGGGGCTTACCTACAATGAGCAGTTCTTC. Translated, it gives CASKERGLTYNEQFF. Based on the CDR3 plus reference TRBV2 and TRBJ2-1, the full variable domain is EPEVTQTPSHQVTQMGQEVILRCVPISNHLYFYWYRQILGQKVEFLVSFYNNEISEKSEIFDDQFSVERPDGSNFTLKIRSTKLEDSAMYFCASKERGLTYNEQFFGPGTRLTVL.

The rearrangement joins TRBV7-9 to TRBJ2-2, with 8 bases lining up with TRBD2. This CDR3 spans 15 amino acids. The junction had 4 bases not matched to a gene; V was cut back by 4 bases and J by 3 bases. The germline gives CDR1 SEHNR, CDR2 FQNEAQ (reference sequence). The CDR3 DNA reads TGTGCCAGCAGCTCACCGGGACTAGACACCGGGGAGCTGTTTTTT. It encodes CASSSPGLDTGELFF.

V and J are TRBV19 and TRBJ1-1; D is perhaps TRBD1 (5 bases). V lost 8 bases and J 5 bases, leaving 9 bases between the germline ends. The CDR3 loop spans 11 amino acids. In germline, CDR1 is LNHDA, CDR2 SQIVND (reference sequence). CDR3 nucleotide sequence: TGTGCCAGTGGAGGGGAAACTGAAGCTTTCTTT. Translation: CASGGETEAFF.

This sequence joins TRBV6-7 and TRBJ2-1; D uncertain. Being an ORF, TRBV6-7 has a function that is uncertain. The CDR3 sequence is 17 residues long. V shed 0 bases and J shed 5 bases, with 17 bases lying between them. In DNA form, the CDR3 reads TGTGCCAGCAGTTACTCGATTAGGAGTAAGGCAGACAATGAGCAGTTCTTC. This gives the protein CASSYSIRSKADNEQFF.

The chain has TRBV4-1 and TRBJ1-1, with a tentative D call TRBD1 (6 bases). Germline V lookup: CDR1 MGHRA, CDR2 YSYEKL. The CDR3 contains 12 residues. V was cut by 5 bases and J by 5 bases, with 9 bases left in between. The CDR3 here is CASSVRGTEAFF. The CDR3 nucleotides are TGCGCCAGCAGCGTCAGGGGAACTGAAGCTTTCTTT.

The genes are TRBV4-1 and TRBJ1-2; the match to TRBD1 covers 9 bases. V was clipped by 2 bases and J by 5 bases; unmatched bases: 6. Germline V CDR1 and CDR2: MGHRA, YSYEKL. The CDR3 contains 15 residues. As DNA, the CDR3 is TGCGCCAGCAGCCAAAAAGACAGGGGGGAGTATGGCTACACCTTC. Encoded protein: CASSQKDRGEYGYTF.

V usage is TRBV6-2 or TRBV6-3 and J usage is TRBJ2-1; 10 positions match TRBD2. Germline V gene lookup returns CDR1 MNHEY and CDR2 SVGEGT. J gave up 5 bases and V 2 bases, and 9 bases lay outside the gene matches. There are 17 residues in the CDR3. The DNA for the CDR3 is TGTGCCAGCAGTTACCGGGCTAGCGGGAGTCCCCACAATGAGCAGTTCTTC. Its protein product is CASSYRASGSPHNEQFF.